This entry features one T cell receptor (beta chain) sequence. The antigen is unknown. Germline CDR1 MDHEN, CDR2 SYDVKM. The CDR3 loop spans 17 amino acids. V gave up 4 bases and J gave up 4 bases; unmatched junction bases: 9. The record originates from a study of CD8 T cells in ankylosing spondylitis. Findings and limits, study-wide: Disease-associated clonotypes exhibited CD8+ identity and were relatively infrequent in peripheral blood.

Each TCR beta library was made by quantitative 5'-RACE that incorporated molecular barcodes. TCRdb re-analysed the 5' RACE reads in MiXCR, keeping a single row per CDR3 protein. The table includes 300,000 to 350,000 distinct CDR3 sequences, less than 25% detected once. The sample consisted of blood, either unsorted or a sorted T cell fraction (not recorded which). The J gene is TRBJ2-7, the V gene TRBV28; 14 bases match TRBD2. The source of this sequence is a female donor with ankylosing spondylitis or in good health (not recorded which). The CDR3 region is CASSSPGLAGVQYEQYF. CDR3 sequence (DNA): TGTGCCAGCAGTTCCCCGGGACTAGCGGGAGTGCAATACGAGCAGTACTTC.